This is a list of T cell receptor beta chains from one sample in a study of CD8+ T cells in alopecia areata. Only in-frame clones appear in the TCRdb table, and some are missing; sequencing was by immunoSEQ multiplex PCR. The profile covers about 160,000 clones, with about three fifths appearing a single time and 0.9% to 1% taken by the ten largest. Specimen: CD4+ T cells sorted from blood, collected at week 4, from a patient treated with tofacitinib. These receptors were collected from a human donor with alopecia areata. Both conserved end residues are part of each CDR3. Each record gives: J gene, V gene, D gene, clone size, CDR3 DNA, CDR3 protein. The D gene is left open where the match is weak. Clone sizes are given selectively: once, few, many, or a class where the clone is expanded.

TRBJ2-5,TRBV5-1,-,-,TGCGCCAGCAGCTCAAGGGACCCGGGAGAGACCCAGTACTTC,CASSSRDPGETQYF
TRBJ2-1,TRBV29-1,TRBD2,-,TGCAGCGCAACTAGCGGCTCCTACAATGAGCAGTTCTTC,CSATSGSYNEQFF
TRBJ2-3,TRBV2,TRBD2,-,TGTGCCAGCAGCTGGACTAGCGGGGGGCAAGATACGCAGTATTTT,CASSWTSGGQDTQYF
TRBJ1-1,TRBV19,TRBD1,few,TGTGCCAGTAGTATTTATGGGGACAGCCGTATTGAAGCTTTCTTT,CASSIYGDSRIEAFF
TRBJ2-3,TRBV4-2,TRBD2,-,TGTGCCAGCAGCCAGCGGACTAGCGGAGAGTTGTATTTT,CASSQRTSGELYF
TRBJ2-1,TRBV2,TRBD2,few,TGTGCCAGCAGTTTTTTACTAGCGGGGGCCCGGCTGGGCACAAAAGGGCAGTTCTTC,CASSFLLAGARLGTKGQFF
TRBJ2-7,TRBV18,-,-,TGTGCCAGCTCCTTTACCTACGAGCAGTACTTC,CASSFTYEQYF
TRBJ2-3,TRBV4-3,TRBD2,few,TGCGCCAGCAGCCAAGCGGGGGGGCTACTTGCTGAAGGAGATACGCAGTATTTT,CASSQAGGLLAEGDTQYF
TRBJ1-5,TRBV5-1,-,-,TGCGCCAGCAGCTTGGTGGCAGGGGAAAATCAGCCCCAGCATTTT,CASSLVAGENQPQHF
TRBJ2-7,TRBV30,-,once,TGTGCCTGGAGTGTCCGGGACTTGTACTTC,CAWSVRDLYF
TRBJ2-4,TRBV11-2,TRBD1,once,TGTGCCAGCAGCTCCCTCGGGACAGGGGACATTCAGTACTTC,CASSSLGTGDIQYF
TRBJ2-3,TRBV29-1,TRBD1,-,TGCAGCGGACTACAGGGGATCACAGATACGCAGTATTTT,CSGLQGITDTQYF
TRBJ1-2,TRBV29-1,-,-,TGCAGCGTTGAAGATAGCCAGAGAGATGGCTACACCTTC,CSVEDSQRDGYTF
TRBJ2-7,TRBV5-1,TRBD1,-,TGCGCCAGCAGCTTGTCTTTGGGACAGGCCTACGAGCAGTACTTC,CASSLSLGQAYEQYF
TRBJ2-3,TRBV5-1,-,-,TGCGCCAGCAGCCGGGACCAATACGATACGCAGTATTTT,CASSRDQYDTQYF
TRBJ2-3,TRBV5-1,TRBD2,-,TGCGCCAGCAGCTTGGCCGGGACTAGAGGAGATACGCAGTATTTT,CASSLAGTRGDTQYF
TRBJ1-1,TRBV2,-,few,TGTGCCAGCGATACACAGGGATTGAACACTGAAGCTTTCTTT,CASDTQGLNTEAFF
TRBJ1-2,TRBV27,TRBD1,many,TGTGCCAGCAGTCGTCCGGGACAGGTCCCCTATGGCTACACCTTC,CASSRPGQVPYGYTF
TRBJ1-2,TRBV18,-,-,TGTGCCAGCTCATCCGGACAGAACTATGGCTACACCTTC,CASSSGQNYGYTF
TRBJ1-3,TRBV29-1,-,few,TGCAGCGTTGAGGCGCCGAACACCATATATTTT,CSVEAPNTIYF
TRBJ2-1,TRBV4-2,-,-,TGTGCCAGCAGCCGCGATAGCTCCTACAATGAGCAGTTCTTC,CASSRDSSYNEQFF
TRBJ1-1,TRBV29-1,-,-,TGCAGCGTCTCAACCCGGGCGAACACTGAAGCTTTCTTT,CSVSTRANTEAFF
TRBJ2-4,TRBV4-2,-,-,TGTGCCAGCAGCCAGCGACGGACAGAAAACATTCAGTACTTC,CASSQRRTENIQYF
TRBJ2-5,TRBV29-1,-,-,TGCAGCGTTGAAAAAGGTTGGGGGGAGACCCAGTACTTC,CSVEKGWGETQYF
TRBJ2-3,TRBV7-2,-,-,TGTGCCAGCAGCTTAATGGCCCGGGGTGGAGATACGCAGTATTTT,CASSLMARGGDTQYF
TRBJ2-3,TRBV9,-,-,TGTGCCAGCAGCGCCCTTGGCATCACAGATACGCAGTATTTT,CASSALGITDTQYF
TRBJ2-2,TRBV29-1,-,-,TGCAGCGTTGAAAGGGCTCGCACCGGGGAGCTGTTTTTT,CSVERARTGELFF
TRBJ2-3,TRBV5-1,-,-,TGCGCCAGCAGCCCTCTTGCGGGCACAGATACGCAGTATTTT,CASSPLAGTDTQYF
TRBJ2-7,TRBV11-2,-,-,TGTGCCAGCAGCCCCGATTCCTACGAGCAGTACTTC,CASSPDSYEQYF
TRBJ2-1,TRBV2,TRBD1,few,TGTGCCAGCAGCCGGGACAGGGGACGCAATGAGCAGTTCTTC,CASSRDRGRNEQFF
TRBJ1-4,TRBV18,-,few,TGTGCCAGCTCACCAGTGGGCGAAAAACTGTTTTTT,CASSPVGEKLFF
TRBJ2-2,TRBV4-1,-,-,TGCGCCAGCAGATTCCCCGGGGGGAACACCGGGGAGCTGTTTTTT,CASRFPGGNTGELFF
TRBJ1-6,TRBV2,-,-,TGTGCCAGCAGGGCGGGACCTTATAATTCACCCCTCCACTTT,CASRAGPYNSPLHF
TRBJ2-3,TRBV30,TRBD2,-,TGTGCCTGGAGTGTGGGGACTACAAGCACAGATACGCAGTATTTT,CAWSVGTTSTDTQYF
TRBJ2-3,TRBV5-6,TRBD1,-,TGTGCCAGCAGCGTGGGACAGGGGAGCACAGATACGCAGTATTTT,CASSVGQGSTDTQYF
TRBJ2-4,TRBV11-2,-,-,TGTGCCAGCAGCTTAGATTCCGGTTTGTTAGCCAAAAACATTCAGTACTTC,CASSLDSGLLAKNIQYF
TRBJ1-3,TRBV4-1,TRBD1,-,TGCGCCAGCAGCGACAGGGGGGCTGGAAACACCATATATTTT,CASSDRGAGNTIYF
TRBJ1-5,TRBV30,-,-,TGTGCCTGGAGCACAGGGTCCGGCAATCAGCCCCAGCATTTT,CAWSTGSGNQPQHF
TRBJ1-2,TRBV29-1,-,-,TGCAGCGTCCACGGGGCTTATGGCTACACCTTC,CSVHGAYGYTF
TRBJ2-7,TRBV29-1,-,-,TGCAGCGTTGTAGCAGGGGTAAACGAGCAGTACTTC,CSVVAGVNEQYF
TRBJ2-1,TRBV4-1,-,few,TGCGCCAGCAGCCTCACCGGCAATGAGCAGTTCTTC,CASSLTGNEQFF
TRBJ2-7,TRBV18,-,-,TGTGCCAGCTCACCCCGGGACGGCTACGAGCAGTACTTC,CASSPRDGYEQYF
TRBJ1-1,TRBV25-1,TRBD1,few,TGTGCCAGCCGAAAGACCGGGACAGGGAACACTGAAGCTTTCTTT,CASRKTGTGNTEAFF
TRBJ2-7,TRBV6-5,TRBD1,-,TGTGCCAGCAGTTACTCGCGGGACAGGGGGACCTACGAGCAGTACTTC,CASSYSRDRGTYEQYF
TRBJ1-1,TRBV9,-,-,TGTGCCAGCAGCCCAAGAGCCAATGACCGGCACACTGAAGCTTTCTTT,CASSPRANDRHTEAFF
TRBJ1-5,TRBV10-3,-,-,TGTGCCATCAGTGATAGGCCCGCTAACGATCAGCCCCAGCATTTT,CAISDRPANDQPQHF
TRBJ1-6,TRBV4-3,-,-,TGCGCCAGCAGCCAAGAGGCGGACAAGGACAATTCACCCCTCCACTTT,CASSQEADKDNSPLHF
TRBJ1-1,TRBV30,TRBD1,-,TGTGCCGGGGACAGGGCAAACACTGAAGCTTTCTTT,CAGDRANTEAFF
TRBJ2-7,TRBV7-2,-,-,TGTGCCAGCAGCTTCCAAGGCAGGGCCTCCTACGAGCAGTACTTC,CASSFQGRASYEQYF
TRBJ2-3,TRBV29-1,-,few,TGCAGCGTTCTTGATAGGGGCCGGGTAGATACGCAGTATTTT,CSVLDRGRVDTQYF
TRBJ1-1,TRBV30,-,-,TGTGCCTGGATTTACAGGGAGGGTACCACTGAAGCTTTCTTT,CAWIYREGTTEAFF
TRBJ2-1,TRBV5-1,TRBD2,-,TGCGCCAGCAGCAAACCGGGACTAGCGGCATACAATGAGCAGTTCTTC,CASSKPGLAAYNEQFF
TRBJ1-1,TRBV7-2,-,-,TGTGCCAGCAGTCGTCGTTTAGGGGCAGAGAACACTGAAGCTTTCTTT,CASSRRLGAENTEAFF
TRBJ1-1,TRBV29-1,-,-,TGCAGCGTTGAAGATCAACGAGAAGCTTTCTTT,CSVEDQREAFF
TRBJ1-6,TRBV30,-,-,TGTGCCTGGAAGACAGGTTCAAATTCACCCCTCCACTTT,CAWKTGSNSPLHF